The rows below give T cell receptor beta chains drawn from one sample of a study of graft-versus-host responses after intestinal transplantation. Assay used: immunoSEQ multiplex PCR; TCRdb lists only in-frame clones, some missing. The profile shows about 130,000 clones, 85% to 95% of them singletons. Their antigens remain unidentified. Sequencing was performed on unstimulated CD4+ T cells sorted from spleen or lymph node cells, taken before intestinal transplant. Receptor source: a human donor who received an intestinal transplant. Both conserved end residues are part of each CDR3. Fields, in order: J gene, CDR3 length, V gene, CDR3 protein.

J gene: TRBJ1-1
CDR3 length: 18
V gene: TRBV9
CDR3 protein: CASSLSSGTEKMNTEAFF

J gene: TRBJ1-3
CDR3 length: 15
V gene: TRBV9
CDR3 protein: CASSASGGSGNTIYF

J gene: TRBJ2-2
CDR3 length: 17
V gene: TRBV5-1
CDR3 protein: CASTPPHGQGNTGELFF

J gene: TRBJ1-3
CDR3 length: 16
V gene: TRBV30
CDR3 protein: CAWSAPDRVGGNTIYF

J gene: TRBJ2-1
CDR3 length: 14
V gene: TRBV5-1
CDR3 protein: CASSLGTSAAEQFF

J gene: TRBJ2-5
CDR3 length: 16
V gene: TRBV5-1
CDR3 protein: CASSLGLAGGEETQYF

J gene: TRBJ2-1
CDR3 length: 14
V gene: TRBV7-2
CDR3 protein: CASIGASSYNEQFF

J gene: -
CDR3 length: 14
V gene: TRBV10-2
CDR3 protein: CASSGRGGSYEQYF

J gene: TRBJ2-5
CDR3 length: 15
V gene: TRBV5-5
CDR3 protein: CASSLYRGQGETQYF

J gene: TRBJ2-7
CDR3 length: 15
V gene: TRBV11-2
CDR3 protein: CASSHLGAGEGEQYF

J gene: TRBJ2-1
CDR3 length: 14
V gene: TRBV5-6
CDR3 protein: CASSFQGGFNEQFF

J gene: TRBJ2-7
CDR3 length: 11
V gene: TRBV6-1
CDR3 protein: CASSPSYEQYF

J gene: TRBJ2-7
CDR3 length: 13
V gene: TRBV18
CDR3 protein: CASSPPSYNEQYF

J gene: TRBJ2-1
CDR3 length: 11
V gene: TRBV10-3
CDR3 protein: CAISKDNEQFF

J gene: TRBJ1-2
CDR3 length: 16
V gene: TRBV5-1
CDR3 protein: CASRRVSQPSPYGYTF

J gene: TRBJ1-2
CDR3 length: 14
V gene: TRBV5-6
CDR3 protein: CASSLSPQGAYYTF

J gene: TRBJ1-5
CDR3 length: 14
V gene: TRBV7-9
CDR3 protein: CASSPQGGNQPQHF

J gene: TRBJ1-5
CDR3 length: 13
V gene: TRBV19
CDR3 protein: CASSIGGKQPQHF

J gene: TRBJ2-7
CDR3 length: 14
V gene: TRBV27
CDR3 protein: CASSSSWDAGPQYF

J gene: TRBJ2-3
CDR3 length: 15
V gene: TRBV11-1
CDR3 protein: CASSSRLALGGTQYF

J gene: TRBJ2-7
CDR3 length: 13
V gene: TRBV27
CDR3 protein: CASSASRDSRRYF

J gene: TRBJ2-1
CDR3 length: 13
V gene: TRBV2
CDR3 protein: CASSELGGGEQFF

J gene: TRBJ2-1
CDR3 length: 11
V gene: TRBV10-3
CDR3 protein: CAIASYNEQFF

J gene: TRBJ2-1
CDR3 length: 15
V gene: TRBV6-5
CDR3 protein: CASSLTPHSYNEQFF